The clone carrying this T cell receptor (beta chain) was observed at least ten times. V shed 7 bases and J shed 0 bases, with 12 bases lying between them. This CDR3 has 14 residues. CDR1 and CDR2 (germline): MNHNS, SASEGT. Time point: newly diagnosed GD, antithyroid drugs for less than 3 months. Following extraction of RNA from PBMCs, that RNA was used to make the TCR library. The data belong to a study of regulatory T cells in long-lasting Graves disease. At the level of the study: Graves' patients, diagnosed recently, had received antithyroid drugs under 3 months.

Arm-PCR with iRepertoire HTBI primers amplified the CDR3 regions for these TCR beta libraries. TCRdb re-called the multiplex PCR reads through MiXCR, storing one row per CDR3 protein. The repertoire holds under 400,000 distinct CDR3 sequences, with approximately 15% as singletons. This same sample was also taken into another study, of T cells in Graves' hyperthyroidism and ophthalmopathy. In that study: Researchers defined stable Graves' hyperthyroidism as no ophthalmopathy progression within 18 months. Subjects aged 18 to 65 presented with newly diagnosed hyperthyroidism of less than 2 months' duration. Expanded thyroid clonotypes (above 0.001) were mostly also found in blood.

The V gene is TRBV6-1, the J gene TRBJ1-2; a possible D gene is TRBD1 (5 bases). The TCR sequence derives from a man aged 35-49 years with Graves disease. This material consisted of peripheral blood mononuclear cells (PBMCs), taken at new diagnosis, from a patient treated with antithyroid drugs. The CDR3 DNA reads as TGTGCCAGCATGGACACCCAAGCTAACTATGGCTACACCTTC. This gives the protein CASMDTQANYGYTF.